This entry concerns a single T cell receptor (beta chain). Original analysis: Reference gene primer amplification in the assay estimated nucleated cell counts. Sequenced by immunoSEQ multiplex PCR; TCRdb stores in-frame clones only, minus some. D and trimming were read from the DNA, whereas the V and J calls and clone size are those reported in that table. Among tens of thousands of clones listed, around four fifths were seen once. This entry belongs to a study of blood T cell repertoires in COVID-19. Study background: The United States, Italy and Spain were the sources of the acute and convalescent COVID-19 samples. PBMCs, B-cell-depleted T cells, or T cells provided the cDNA or gDNA that made up the material.

Per germline, CDR1 SGDLS and CDR2 YYNGEE. CDR3 length: 17 amino acids. The J segment lost 4 bases and the V segment lost 1 base, leaving 7 bases of the junction unmatched. The sequencing sample was made of peripheral blood. The rearrangement uses TRBV9 and TRBJ2-1, with 11 nucleotides matching TRBD2. This sequence originates from an elderly man with acute or convalescent COVID-19. For the CDR3, the DNA is TGTGCCAGCAGCGTAACCCTAGCGGGAGGTCTGTACAATGAGCAGTTCTTC. It is translated as CASSVTLAGGLYNEQFF.